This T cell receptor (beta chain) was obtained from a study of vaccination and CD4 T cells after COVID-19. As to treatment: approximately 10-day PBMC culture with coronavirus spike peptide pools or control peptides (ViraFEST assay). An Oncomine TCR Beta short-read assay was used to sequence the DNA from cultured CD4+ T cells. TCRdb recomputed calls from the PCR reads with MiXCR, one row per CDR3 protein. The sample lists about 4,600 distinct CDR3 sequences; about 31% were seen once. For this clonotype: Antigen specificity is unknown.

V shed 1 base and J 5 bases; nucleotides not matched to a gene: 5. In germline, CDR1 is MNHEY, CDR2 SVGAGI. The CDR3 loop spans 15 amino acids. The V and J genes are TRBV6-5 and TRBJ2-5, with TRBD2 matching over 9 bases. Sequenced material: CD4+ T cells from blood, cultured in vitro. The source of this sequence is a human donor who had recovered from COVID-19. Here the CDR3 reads CASSYLRGGGETQYF. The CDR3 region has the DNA TGTGCCAGCAGTTACTTGCGGGGGGGCGGGGAGACCCAGTACTTC.